This TCR beta chain stems from a study of T cells in Graves' hyperthyroidism and ophthalmopathy. Points from the study as a whole: Blood also showed most of the thyroid clonotypes that were expanded above 0.001.

As concerns this clonotype: Its antigen remains unidentified.

TCR beta CDR3 sequences were amplified from RNA transcripts. Researchers ran a first-round RT-PCR on the TCR CDR3 using the HTBI primer set. TCRdb re-called the multiplex PCR reads through MiXCR, storing one row per CDR3 protein. Here the sample spans around 620,000 distinct CDR3 sequences, about 43% being singletons. The V end lost 4 bases, the J end lost 2 bases, and 12 bases lay between the germline ends. The CDR3 length is 14 residues. CDR1 is SGHDN and CDR2 is FVKESK in the germline V gene. The sequenced material came from peripheral blood or thyroid tissue (not recorded which). The clonotype comes from an adult woman with Graves' disease, either hyperthyroidism or ophthalmopathy (not recorded which). V is TRBV14 and J is TRBJ2-7, with a weak D call TRBD1 (5 bases). Here the CDR3 DNA reads TGTGCCAGCAGCCCGGGCCCAGGGACCTACGAGCAGTACTTC. Amino acid sequence: CASSPGPGTYEQYF.